These 27 T cell receptor beta chains share one sample of origin, sequenced in a study of identical twins' blood T cells. TCRdb re-derived calls from the 5' RACE reads in MiXCR, one entry per CDR3 protein. The sample lists fewer than 450,000 distinct CDR3 sequences, 25% to 35% occurring once. The specimen was PBMCs. These receptors all stem from a woman between 18 and 55 years old in good health.

The chain uses TRBV20-1 and TRBJ1-1, with no clear D. This CDR3 has 11 residues. Germline CDR1 and CDR2: DFQATT and SNEGSKA (reference sequence). V was clipped by 2 bases and J by 10 bases, with 11 bases between them. The DNA of the CDR3 is TGCAGTGCTAGATACGCGGCCCTAGCTTTCTTT. Translation gives CSARYAALAFF.

The table lists this clonotype with many counts. The gene calls are TRBV10-3 and TRBJ2-7; possibly TRBD1 or TRBD2 for D (5 bases each). V was pared by 8 bases and J by 3 bases, with 8 bases between. CDR1 is ENHRY, CDR2 SYGVKD, per germline. This CDR3 is built from 11 residues. The CDR3 DNA is TGTGCCATCGGGGACCTCTACGAGCAGTACTTC. Protein: CAIGDLYEQYF.

J is TRBJ1-2 and V is TRBV29-1; the D is unclear. Germline assignment: CDR1 SQVTM and CDR2 ANQGSEA. This CDR3 is built from 11 residues. V dropped 7 bases and J dropped 2 bases, with 8 bases sitting between them. The CDR3 region has the DNA TGCAGCGCCTACGAAAACTATGGCTACACCTTC. This codes for CSAYENYGYTF.

The J gene is TRBJ2-3, the V gene TRBV6-5; perhaps D is TRBD1 or TRBD2 (6 bases each). Germline CDR1 MNHEY, CDR2 SVGAGI. The CDR3 sequence is 16 residues long. V gave up 2 bases and J gave up 5 bases, with 17 bases separating them. The CDR3 is CASSYPLGGGRDTQYF. CDR3 DNA sequence: TGTGCCAGCAGTTACCCCCTAGGGGGAGGACGAGATACGCAGTATTTT.

In the case of this clonotype: One junction end disagrees with the germline gene, perhaps due to a read error. This chain links TRBV13 with TRBJ1-1, with no clear D. This CDR3 is built from 14 residues. Germline assignment: CDR1 PRHDT and CDR2 FYEKMQ (reference sequence). CDR3 protein: CDSSLKGGYTEAFF. The DNA for the CDR3 is TGTGACAGCAGCTTAAAGGGCGGTTACACTGAAGCTTTCTTT.

The CDR3 DNA sequence: TGCAGTGTGTTATCTTCATCCTACGAGCAGTACTTC. Protein product: CSVLSSSYEQYF. The V call is TRBV20-1, the J call TRBJ2-7, with D uncertain. Per the germline V gene, CDR1 is DFQATT and CDR2 is SNEGSKA (reference sequence). V was shortened by 7 bases and J by 1 base, with 11 bases between the two germline ends. The CDR3 has 12 residues.

The rearrangement links TRBV11-2 to TRBJ2-1, with D unclear. V dropped 1 base and J dropped 10 bases, with 17 bases sitting between them. Germline CDR1 is SGHAT and CDR2 is FQNNGV. The CDR3 totals 15 residues. The chain's CDR3 is CASSLVRRWAGEQFF. The CDR3 DNA is TGTGCCAGCAGCTTAGTCCGCCGTTGGGCTGGCGAGCAGTTCTTC.

The J gene is TRBJ1-1, the V gene TRBV11-3, with D possibly matching TRBD1 (5 bases). V was trimmed by 4 bases and J by 10 bases, leaving 13 bases between them. Germline loops: CDR1 SGHNT, CDR2 YENEEA. This CDR3 contains 12 residues. CDR3 in DNA: TGTGCCAGCAGCTCCGGGGGAGGCATAGCTTTCTTT. Protein: CASSSGGGIAFF.

In DNA form, the CDR3 reads TGCAGTGCTAGAGAGCTAGCGGGAGCGGCGCAGTATTTT. Amino acids: CSARELAGAAQYF. V and J are TRBV20-1 and TRBJ2-3; 10 positions agree with TRBD2. V lost 0 bases to trimming and J lost 10 bases; unmatched junction nucleotides: 4. CDR3 length: 13 residues. Germline V gene data show CDR1 as DFQATT and CDR2 as SNEGSKA (reference sequence).

The chain carries TRBV28 and TRBJ1-4; D remains ambiguous. Germline V gives CDR1 MDHEN, CDR2 SYDVKM. The CDR3 has 14 amino acids. CDR3 region: CACPSGATNEKLFF. The CDR3 region has the DNA TGTGCTTGCCCGAGCGGGGCAACTAATGAAAAACTGTTTTTT.

The chain joins TRBV19 to TRBJ1-3, with D possibly being TRBD1 (6 bases). Trimming left V 5 bases short and J 8 bases short, with 13 bases between. This CDR3 comprises 13 residues. The germline V gene encodes CDR1 LNHDA and CDR2 SQIVND (reference sequence). The CDR3 reads CASSYGGWDTIYF. As DNA, the CDR3 is TGTGCCAGTAGTTACGGGGGCTGGGACACCATATATTTT.

The V call is TRBV20-1, the J call TRBJ2-1, with TRBD1 as a possible D gene (6 bases). Trimming removed 3 bases from V and 0 bases from J, with 15 bases in between. CDR1 is DFQATT, CDR2 SNEGSKA, per germline (reference sequence). The CDR3 covers 16 residues. CDR3 sequence reads: CSARDWNRASYNEQFF. CDR3 in DNA: TGCAGTGCTAGGGACTGGAACAGGGCCTCCTACAATGAGCAGTTCTTC.

A remark on this clonotype: A single base separates this from a much larger clone, so it may be a read error. This sequence joins TRBV29-1 and TRBJ2-3; D remains unclear. Deletions cut 5 bases from V and 10 bases from J, with 16 bases between. This CDR3 is built from 12 residues. Germline assignment: CDR1 SQVTM and CDR2 ANQGSEA. Here the CDR3 reads CSVQKEPRSQYF. The CDR3 DNA reads TGCAGCGTTCAGAAGGAACCTAGATCGCAGTATTTT.

Regarding this clonotype: Just one base apart from a much larger clone, this may be a read error. J is TRBJ2-1 and V is TRBV20-1, with a weak D call TRBD2 (5 bases). CDR1 is DFQATT and CDR2 is SNEGSKA in the germline V gene (reference sequence). CDR3 length equals 10 residues. CDR3 in DNA: TGCAGGACGGGGTACAATGAGCATTTCTTC. Translating it yields CRTGYNEHFF.

J is TRBJ2-7 and V is TRBV12-3 or TRBV12-4; D is ambiguous. Between the trimmed V and J ends, which lost 4 bases and 1 base, there was a span of 11 bases. The CDR3 sequence is 14 residues long. CDR3 amino acids: CASSSAVGSYEQYF. DNA of the CDR3: TGTGCCAGCAGTTCCGCGGTTGGGTCCTACGAGCAGTACTTC.

This chain links TRBV12-5 with TRBJ1-4; 7 bases are shared with TRBD1. The trim removed 8 bases at V and 3 bases at J, leaving 12 bases unmatched. Germline V gene lookup returns CDR1 LGHNT and CDR2 FRNRAP. This CDR3 comprises 16 residues. The CDR3 DNA sequence: TGTGCTAGTTGCCTCACAGGGGAGGTTTCTAATGAAAAACTGTTTTTT. Its protein product is CASCLTGEVSNEKLFF. Full variable domain (missing parts from reference TRBV12-5 and TRBJ1-4): DARVTQTPRHKVTEMGQEVTMRCQPILGHNTVFWYRQTMMQGLELLAYFRNRAPLDDSGMPKDRFSAEMPDATLATLKIQPSEPRDSAVYFCASCLTGEVSNEKLFFGSGTQLSVL.

The table lists this clonotype with a few counts. V gene TRBV20-1 combines with J gene TRBJ1-6; no clear D. The CDR3 has 16 residues. The V end lost 6 bases, the J end lost 9 bases, and 24 bases lay between the germline ends. Germline CDR1 reads DFQATT; CDR2 reads SNEGSKA (reference sequence). CDR3 sequence reads: CSASTGRTFPSSPLHF. CDR3 bases: TGCAGTGCCTCCACGGGCAGGACGTTTCCAAGTTCACCCCTCCACTTT.

The chain links TRBV12-3 or TRBV12-4 to TRBJ2-3; tentative D call: TRBD2 (6 bases). CDR3 length: 15 residues. Trimming removed 3 bases at V and 3 bases at J, with 13 bases between. This chain's CDR3 is CASSFGIGRTDTQYF. In DNA form, the CDR3 reads TGTGCCAGCAGTTTCGGCATTGGGAGGACAGATACGCAGTATTTT.

This clonotype was counted only a few times. The CDR3 DNA follows: TGTGCCACCGGAGACACAGATACGCAGTATTTT. This sequence encodes CATGDTDTQYF. The genes are TRBV24-1 and TRBJ2-3; D remains unclear. Per germline, CDR1 KGHDR and CDR2 SFDVKD. This CDR3 comprises 11 residues. V was shortened by 9 bases and J by 2 bases, with 5 bases between the two germline ends.

This clonotype appeared a few times. The chain links TRBV4-2 to TRBJ1-2; D uncertain. The V and J ends lost 1 base and 6 bases respectively, with 15 bases between them. CDR3 length: 15 residues. Germline CDR1 LGHNA, CDR2 YNFKEQ. The CDR3 reads CASSQGSPGSNGYTF. The CDR3 region has the DNA TGTGCCAGCAGCCAAGGTTCACCGGGATCAAATGGCTACACCTTC.

This clonotype was seen a handful of times. The rearrangement joins TRBV29-1 to TRBJ2-2, with D maybe TRBD2 (5 bases). Trimming removed 4 bases from V and 0 bases from J, with 15 bases in between. Per germline, CDR1 SQVTM and CDR2 ANQGSEA. The length of the CDR3 is 16 residues. The CDR3 DNA sequence: TGCAGCGTTGTGGGTCCCCTTAGCGCGAACACCGGGGAGCTGTTTTTT. It translates to CSVVGPLSANTGELFF.

This chain connects TRBV9 to TRBJ1-5, with D maybe TRBD1 (5 bases). Germline-derived CDR1 and CDR2 are SGDLS and YYNGEE. CDR3 length: 14 amino acids. The V gene lost 0 bases and the J gene lost 5 bases, with 9 bases spanning the gap. CDR3 in DNA: TGTGCCAGCAGCGTAGGAGGGGAGGATCAGCCCCAGCATTTT. Translated, it gives CASSVGGEDQPQHF.

The V and J genes are TRBV12-3 or TRBV12-4 and TRBJ2-1, with D perhaps matching TRBD2 (5 bases). Between the trimmed V and J ends, which lost 5 bases and 7 bases, there was a span of 9 bases. This CDR3 contains 12 residues. Here the CDR3 reads CASSESGNEQFF. CDR3 sequence (DNA): TGTGCCAGCAGTGAAAGCGGAAATGAGCAGTTCTTC.

The table lists this clonotype with a few counts. The chain combines TRBV5-5 with TRBJ1-2; weak D call: TRBD1 (6 bases). CDR1 is SGHKS and CDR2 is YYEKEE in the germline V gene (reference sequence). The CDR3 sequence is 15 residues long. Trimming took 4 bases from V and 4 from J, leaving 17 bases between them. The CDR3 here is CASSPFKGVGYGYTF. Written as DNA, the CDR3 is TGTGCCAGCAGCCCCTTCAAGGGGGTCGGCTATGGCTACACCTTC.

The chain combines TRBV5-1 with TRBJ2-1, with D tentatively TRBD1 (5 bases). In germline, CDR1 is SGHRS, CDR2 YFSETQ. The CDR3 runs 14 residues. V lost 2 bases, J lost 5 bases, and 11 bases lay in between. The CDR3 DNA sequence: TGCGCCAGCAGCTTCGGACACGCGGACAATGAGCAGTTCTTC. Translating it yields CASSFGHADNEQFF. The full variable domain, completed using reference TRBV5-1 and TRBJ2-1, is KAGVTQTPRYLIKTRGQQVTLSCSPISGHRSVSWYQQTPGQGLQFLFEYFSETQRNKGNFPGRFSGRQFSNSRSEMNVSTLELGDSALYLCASSFGHADNEQFFGPGTRLTVL.

The genes are TRBV6-1 and TRBJ2-7; D unclear. Germline-derived CDR1 and CDR2 are MNHNS and SASEGT. The germline V and J ends were trimmed by 1 base and 3 bases, with 4 bases remaining between them. This CDR3 has 12 amino acids. In DNA, the CDR3 is TGTGCCAGCAGTGAAGGGTGCTACGAGCAGTACTTC. It translates to CASSEGCYEQYF.

There are a few counts of this clonotype. The V and J genes are TRBV10-3 and TRBJ1-1; the match to TRBD1 covers 9 bases. The CDR3 has 15 residues. The germline CDR1 and CDR2 sequences are ENHRY and SYGVKD. Trimming cost V 0 bases and J 5 bases; bases outside gene matches: 4. CDR3 in amino acids: CAISESGTGITEAFF. CDR3 bases: TGTGCCATCAGTGAGTCGGGGACAGGGATTACTGAAGCTTTCTTT.